A single sample is the source of the 20 T cell receptor beta chains below, sequenced in a study of human T cells and chemical hapten exposure. TCRdb processed the RACE reads anew with MiXCR; each CDR3 protein has one entry. The sample carries some 60,000 distinct CDR3 sequences, roughly 12% recorded once. Regarding time point: patch test 3, about 24 weeks after DPC sensitization. Treatment in this sample: therapeutic diphenylcyclopropenone sensitization with weekly scalp DPC. Sequenced material: whole blood, taken in connection with sensitization to the hapten diphenylcyclopropenone (DPC). Source of these receptors: a man under 40 with alopecia areata. Some clones in this sample may be carry-over from other donors' samples.

This clonotype was counted many times. The V and J genes are TRBV20-1 and TRBJ2-7; D is perhaps TRBD1 or TRBD2 (5 bases each). Germline CDR1 and CDR2: DFQATT and SNEGSKA (reference sequence). This CDR3 is built from 12 residues. Trimming took 7 bases from V and 6 from J, leaving 16 bases between them. DNA for the CDR3: TGCAGTGTCTCACCGGGACCTAGCGAGCAGTACTTC. As protein: CSVSPGPSEQYF.

This clonotype was found many times. The chain links TRBV12-3 or TRBV12-4 to TRBJ1-4; D not resolved. CDR3 length equals 11 residues. V shed 3 bases and J shed 8 bases, with 4 bases lying between them. The CDR3 loop reads CASSLGEKLFF. The CDR3 coding sequence is TGTGCCAGCAGTTTGGGAGAAAAACTGTTTTTT.

This clonotype was counted once. This chain connects TRBV7-3 to TRBJ1-2; weak D call: TRBD1 (6 bases). V lost 2 bases to trimming and J lost 9 bases, with 16 bases between them. Looked up from germline, CDR1 is SGHTA and CDR2 is FQGTGA. The CDR3 runs to 14 residues. DNA of the CDR3: TGTGCCAGCAGCTTAGGCCCAGGGGCCATGAGCTACACCTTC. Amino acids: CASSLGPGAMSYTF.

This clonotype was counted ten times or more. CDR3 nucleotides: TGTGCCACCCGGGCCCCGGGGGCGGGAGAAAACACTGAAGCTTTCTTT. Translating gives CATRAPGAGENTEAFF. J is TRBJ1-1 and V is TRBV24-1; D might be TRBD1 (6 bases). V lost 9 bases, J lost 2 bases, and 21 bases lay in between. CDR1 is KGHDR and CDR2 is SFDVKD in the germline V gene. This CDR3 contains 16 residues.

This clonotype came up many times. V and J are TRBV23-1 and TRBJ2-3; TRBD1 aligns across 7 bases. TRBV23-1 is designated an ORF whose function remains uncertain. With V trimmed by 7 bases and J by 6 bases, 1 base remained unmatched. This CDR3 comprises 11 residues. This chain's CDR3 is CASTQGDTQYF. CDR3 sequence (DNA): TGCGCCAGCACACAGGGGGATACGCAGTATTTT.

Only a few counts were recorded for this clonotype. The chain combines TRBV12-3 or TRBV12-4 with TRBJ2-2; D ambiguous. The CDR3 has 12 amino acids. V was cut by 6 bases and J by 4 bases, with 6 bases left in between. The DNA of the CDR3 is TGTGCCAGCAGCCATAGCACCGGGGAGCTGTTTTTT. This gives the protein CASSHSTGELFF.

The chain joins TRBV29-1 to TRBJ1-3, with D unclear. The CDR3 is made up of 12 amino acids. Per germline, CDR1 SQVTM and CDR2 ANQGSEA. V was cut by 7 bases and J by 3 bases, with 10 bases left in between. For the CDR3, the DNA is TGCAGCGCTCGCCCCGATGGAAACACCATATATTTT. Residues: CSARPDGNTIYF.

The chain joins TRBV6-4 to TRBJ2-3; 11 bases line up with TRBD2. Germline assignment: CDR1 MRHNA and CDR2 SNTAGT. The V and J ends lost 0 bases and 3 bases, in that order; junction bases with no gene match: 2. The CDR3 spans 16 residues. The CDR3 bases are TGTGCCAGCAGTGACTCGACTAGCGGGGCGACAGATACGCAGTATTTT. Translation: CASSDSTSGATDTQYF.

The J gene is TRBJ1-1, the V gene TRBV5-5; unclear D gene. This CDR3 is built from 15 residues. The germline V gene encodes CDR1 SGHKS and CDR2 YYEKEE (reference sequence). V lost 1 base to trimming and J lost 4 bases, with 14 bases between them. The chain's CDR3 is CASSLISATFTEAFF. In DNA, the CDR3 is TGTGCCAGCAGCTTGATCTCAGCCACGTTCACTGAAGCTTTCTTT.

This clonotype was seen a handful of times. CDR3 coding DNA: TGTGCCAGCAGCCCTATCAATCGACAGGGTGGATACGAGCAGTACTTC. It translates to CASSPINRQGGYEQYF. This rearrangement joins TRBV11-2 to TRBJ2-7; 7 bases are a match to TRBD1. The ends lost 5 bases at V and 4 bases at J; junction bases unmatched: 14. CDR3 length: 16 residues. Per germline, CDR1 SGHAT and CDR2 FQNNGV.

Only a few counts were recorded for this clonotype. The chain employs TRBV3-1 and TRBJ2-2; D unclear. Germline lookup yields CDR1 LGHDT and CDR2 YNNKEL (reference sequence). V dropped 4 bases and J dropped 7 bases, with 7 bases sitting between them. The CDR3 has 12 amino acids. The CDR3 coding sequence is TGTGCCAGCAGCCCCTTCGGCGGGGAGCTGTTTTTT. Translated, it gives CASSPFGGELFF. Complete variable domain (other parts from reference TRBV3-1 and TRBJ2-2): DTAVSQTPKYLVTQMGNDKSIKCEQNLGHDTMYWYKQDSKKFLKIMFSYNNKELIINETVPNRFSPKSPDKAHLNLHINSLELGDSAVYFCASSPFGGELFFGEGSRLTVL.

This clonotype was counted between two and nine times. V usage is TRBV10-3 and J usage is TRBJ2-7; no definite D call. CDR3 size: 14 residues. Trimming left V 7 bases short and J 0 bases short, with 13 bases between. CDR1 and CDR2 (germline): ENHRY, SYGVKD. The CDR3 sequence: CAITTTLSSYEQYF. CDR3 coding DNA: TGTGCCATCACCACCACCTTAAGCTCCTACGAGCAGTACTTC.

V and J are TRBV7-8 and TRBJ2-1, with a weak D call TRBD1 (6 bases). Germline lookup yields CDR1 SGHVS and CDR2 FQNEAQ. V lost 1 base to trimming and J lost 2 bases, with 9 bases between them. The CDR3 sequence is 15 residues long. CDR3 bases: TGTGCCAGCAGCTTAGATGGGGGCCCCTACAATGAGCAGTTCTTC. This sequence encodes CASSLDGGPYNEQFF.

The V and J genes are TRBV6-2 or TRBV6-3 and TRBJ1-5; 11 bases fit TRBD1. CDR1 is MNHEY, CDR2 SVGEGT, per germline. This CDR3 has 16 amino acids. V gave up 5 bases and J gave up 2 bases; unmatched junction bases: 5. The CDR3 DNA reads as TGTGCCAGCAGTACCCGGGACAGGGGGGGCAATCAGCCCCAGCATTTT. Amino acid sequence: CASSTRDRGGNQPQHF.

The table lists this clonotype with many counts. This sequence joins TRBV20-1 and TRBJ2-3; maybe TRBD2 (6 bases). Trimming left V 3 bases short and J 4 bases short, with 11 bases between. The CDR3 is 13 residues long. CDR1 and CDR2 (germline): DFQATT, SNEGSKA (reference sequence). DNA of the CDR3: TGCAGTGCTAGCGGGGGTGGGTCAGATACGCAGTATTTT. It translates to CSASGGGSDTQYF.

Ten or more counts support this clonotype. The chain is built from TRBV27 and TRBJ2-7; a possible D gene is TRBD1 (6 bases). Looked up from germline, CDR1 is MNHEY and CDR2 is SMNVEV (reference sequence). V dropped 6 bases and J dropped 0 bases, with 12 bases sitting between them. This CDR3 has 14 amino acids. CDR3 protein: CASSPGTFSYEQYF. The CDR3 region has the DNA TGTGCCAGCAGCCCCGGGACATTCTCCTACGAGCAGTACTTC.

This clonotype was recorded at least ten times. The V and J genes are TRBV6-2 or TRBV6-3 and TRBJ2-1; 8 bases are a match to TRBD2. V shed 7 bases and J 14 bases; nucleotides not matched to a gene: 16. The CDR3 has 14 residues. In germline, CDR1 is MNHEY, CDR2 SVGEGT. The CDR3 spells CASNSGTRGGPKFF. The CDR3 nucleotides are TGTGCCAGCAACTCCGGGACTAGGGGAGGGCCCAAGTTCTTC.

The rearrangement uses TRBV10-3 and TRBJ1-1, with 7 bases lining up with TRBD1. V shed 6 bases and J 4 bases; nucleotides not matched to a gene: 8. Germline CDR1 and CDR2: ENHRY and SYGVKD. CDR3 size: 14 residues. This chain's CDR3 is CAIRETGSGTEAFF. As DNA, the CDR3 is TGTGCCATCAGGGAGACAGGGTCCGGCACTGAAGCTTTCTTT.

In its sample, this clonotype was seen many times. The V and J genes are TRBV5-6 and TRBJ1-2; D ambiguous. CDR3 length: 13 residues. Germline CDR1 and CDR2: SGHDT and YYEEEE. V shed 0 bases and J shed 6 bases, with 9 bases lying between them. DNA of the CDR3: TGTGCCAGCAGCTTGGCCACCCCCAATGGCTACACCTTC. Residues: CASSLATPNGYTF.

This clonotype came up many times. The rearrangement joins TRBV7-8 to TRBJ2-5, with D unresolved. The CDR3 is 14 amino acids. The V and J ends lost 1 base and 7 bases respectively, with 13 bases between them. The germline V gene has CDR1 SGHVS and CDR2 FQNEAQ. CDR3 DNA sequence: TGTGCCAGCAGCTTAGGGTGGCAGTCAGGGACCCAGTACTTC. This sequence encodes CASSLGWQSGTQYF.